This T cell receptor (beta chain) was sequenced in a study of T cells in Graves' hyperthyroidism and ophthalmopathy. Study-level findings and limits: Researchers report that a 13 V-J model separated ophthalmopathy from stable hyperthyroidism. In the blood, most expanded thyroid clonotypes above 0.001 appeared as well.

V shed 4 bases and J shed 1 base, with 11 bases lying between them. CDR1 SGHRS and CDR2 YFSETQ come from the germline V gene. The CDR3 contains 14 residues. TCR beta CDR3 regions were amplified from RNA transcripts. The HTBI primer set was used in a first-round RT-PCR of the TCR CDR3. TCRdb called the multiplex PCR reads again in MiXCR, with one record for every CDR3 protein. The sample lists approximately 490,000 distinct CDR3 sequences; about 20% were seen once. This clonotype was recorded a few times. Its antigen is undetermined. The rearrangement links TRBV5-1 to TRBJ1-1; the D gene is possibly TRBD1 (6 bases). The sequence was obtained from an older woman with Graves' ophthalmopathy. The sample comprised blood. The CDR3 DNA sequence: TGCGCCAGCAGCATCCAGGGGCCGAACACTGAAGCTTTCTTT. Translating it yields CASSIQGPNTEAFF.